The rows below give T cell receptor beta chains drawn from one sample of a study of blood T cell repertoires in COVID-19. Method: immunoSEQ multiplex PCR; TCRdb's copy keeps in-frame clones and lacks some. This sample has approximately 450,000 clones, with over 75% found just once. Sequencing input: PBMCs or T cells enriched from blood (not recorded which). The source is a man aged 25 to 40 who had recovered from COVID-19. Each CDR3 is given with its conserved first and last residue. A D gene is named only where the DNA matches it firmly. The size field is filled for only some rows; it gives once, few, many or a size class.

>TRBJ2-7|once|TRBD2|TRBV14
CASSQLAGGSNEQYF
TGTGCCAGCAGCCAGCTAGCGGGAGGTTCCAACGAGCAGTACTTC
>TRBJ1-6|NA|NA|TRBV18
CASSIRQVHNSPLHF
TGTGCCAGCTCGATCAGGCAGGTTCATAATTCACCCCTCCACTTT
>TRBJ1-5|NA|TRBD1|TRBV5-4
CASSSSGTEKPQHF
TGTGCCAGCAGCTCCTCCGGGACAGAGAAGCCCCAGCATTTT
>TRBJ1-2|NA|TRBD1|TRBV24-1
CATAAGGNGYTF
TGTGCCACCGCAGCAGGGGGGAATGGCTACACCTTC
>TRBJ2-7|NA|TRBD1|TRBV7-2
CASSRQGAVEQYF
TGTGCCAGCAGCCGACAGGGGGCGGTCGAGCAGTACTTC
>TRBJ1-2|NA|NA|TRBV28
CASSLDGRVNGYTF
TGTGCCAGCAGTTTAGATGGCAGGGTTAATGGCTACACCTTC
>TRBJ1-1|NA|TRBD1|TRBV7-8
CASRGTGVEAFF
TGTGCCAGCAGGGGGACAGGGGTTGAAGCTTTCTTT
>TRBJ1-3|NA|NA|TRBV12-3/TRBV12-4
CASSLRRNTIYF
TGTGCCAGCAGTTTGCGGAGAAACACCATATATTTT
>TRBJ2-6|once|NA|TRBV10-3
CAISEFGQNNPGANVLTF
TGTGCCATCAGTGAGTTCGGACAGAATAACCCTGGGGCCAACGTCCTGACTTTC
>TRBJ2-1|NA|NA|TRBV28
CASSPLMGEQFF
TGTGCCAGCAGTCCACTAATGGGTGAGCAGTTCTTC
>TRBJ1-2|NA|NA|TRBV14
CASSQGREGVDGYTF
TGTGCCAGCAGCCAAGGGCGAGAAGGGGTGGATGGCTACACCTTC
>TRBJ1-2|NA|NA|TRBV3-1/TRBV3-2
CASSQEADIYGYTF
TGTGCCAGCAGCCAAGAGGCAGATATCTATGGCTACACCTTC
>TRBJ2-3|NA|TRBD1|TRBV6-4
CASSVTGGSTDTQYF
TGTGCCAGCAGTGTGACAGGGGGTAGCACAGATACGCAGTATTTT
>TRBJ2-7|NA|TRBD1|TRBV11-2
CASSFGTGVYEQYF
TGTGCCAGCAGCTTCGGGACAGGGGTGTACGAGCAGTACTTC
>TRBJ1-1|NA|NA|TRBV3-1/TRBV3-2
CASSQAGTNTEAFF
TGTGCCAGCAGCCAGGCAGGCACGAACACTGAAGCTTTCTTT
>TRBJ1-5|NA|TRBD1|TRBV28
CASTRFGTGLDYSNQPQHF
TGTGCCAGCACCCGATTTGGGACAGGGTTAGACTATAGCAATCAGCCCCAGCATTTT
>TRBJ1-1|NA|TRBD1|TRBV7-9
CAVFTGADGDTEAFF
TGTGCCGTTTTCACAGGGGCCGATGGTGACACTGAAGCTTTCTTT
>TRBJ2-7|NA|TRBD1|TRBV15
CATSRDQNRDRGYEQYF
TGTGCCACCAGCAGAGATCAAAACCGGGACAGGGGGTACGAGCAGTACTTC
>TRBJ1-2|NA|NA|TRBV6-5
CASSYARTYGYTF
TGTGCCAGCAGTTACGCCAGAACCTATGGCTACACCTTC
>TRBJ2-3|NA|NA|TRBV5-1
CASNPGSTDTQYF
TGCGCCAGCAACCCAGGGAGCACAGATACGCAGTATTTT